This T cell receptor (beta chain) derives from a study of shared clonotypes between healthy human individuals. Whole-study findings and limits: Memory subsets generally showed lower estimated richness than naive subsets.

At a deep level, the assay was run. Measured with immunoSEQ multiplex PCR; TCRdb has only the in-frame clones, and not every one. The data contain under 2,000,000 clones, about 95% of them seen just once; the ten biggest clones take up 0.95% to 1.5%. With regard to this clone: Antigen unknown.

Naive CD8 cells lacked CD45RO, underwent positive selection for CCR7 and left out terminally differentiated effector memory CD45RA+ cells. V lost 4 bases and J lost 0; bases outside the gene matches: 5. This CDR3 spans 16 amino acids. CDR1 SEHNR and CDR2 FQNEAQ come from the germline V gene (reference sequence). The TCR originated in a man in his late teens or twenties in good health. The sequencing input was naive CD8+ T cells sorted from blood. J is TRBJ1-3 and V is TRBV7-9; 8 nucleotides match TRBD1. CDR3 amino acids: CASSSSGTGSGNTIYF. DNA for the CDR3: TGTGCCAGCAGCTCATCCGGGACAGGCTCTGGAAACACCATATATTTT.